The 27 T cell receptor beta chains presented below share a single source sample, sequenced in a study of shared clonotypes between healthy human individuals. Selected positively for CCR7 and CD45RO-negative, naive CD8 cells excluded terminally differentiated effector memory CD45RA+ cells. Sequenced by immunoSEQ multiplex PCR; TCRdb stores in-frame clones only, minus some. This table holds around 1.9 million clones, about 92% found once. The specimen was naive CD8+ T cells from PBMCs. The origin of the receptors is a man between 18 and 29 years old in good health. Some clones in this sample may be carry-over from other donors' samples.

The chain is built from TRBV6-6 and TRBJ1-1; no firm D call. CDR3 length equals 12 residues. V was clipped by 6 bases and J by 1 base, with 6 bases between them. CDR1 MNHNY and CDR2 SVGAGI come from the germline V gene (reference sequence). CDR3 region: CASRGGNTEAFF. For the CDR3, the DNA is TGTGCCAGCAGGGGAGGGAACACTGAAGCTTTCTTT.

In its sample, this clone was seen once. Different DNA sequences within this sample yield the same CDR3. V usage is TRBV19 and J usage is TRBJ1-5; D is unresolved. Looked up from germline, CDR1 is LNHDA and CDR2 is SQIVND (reference sequence). CDR3 length equals 14 residues. Trimming removed 3 bases from V and 2 bases from J, with 8 bases in between. In nucleotides, the CDR3 is TGTGCCAGTAGTATCGGCCGGGGCAATCAGCCCCAGCATTTT. It yields the protein CASSIGRGNQPQHF.

Comments on this clone: This specimen includes other DNA sequences encoding the same CDR3. The chain has TRBV9 and TRBJ2-1; 13 bases map to TRBD2. CDR3 length: 15 amino acids. The V segment lost 0 bases and the J segment 9 bases; nucleotides outside the gene matches: 3. Looked up from germline, CDR1 is SGDLS and CDR2 is YYNGEE. The CDR3 DNA reads as TGTGCCAGCAGCGTAGGGACTAGCGGGAGAGGTGAGCAGTTCTTC. Its translation is CASSVGTSGRGEQFF.

This sequence joins TRBV11-2 and TRBJ1-5; tentatively, D is TRBD1 (5 bases). Per the germline V gene, CDR1 is SGHAT and CDR2 is FQNNGV. The CDR3 length is 17 residues. Deletions cut 1 base from V and 2 bases from J, with 15 bases between. Written as DNA, the CDR3 is TGTGCCAGCAGCTTAGGTCGGGGCACAGTTCGCAATCAGCCCCAGCATTTT. Protein: CASSLGRGTVRNQPQHF.

This chain connects TRBV27 to TRBJ2-1; D gene ambiguous. The germline gives CDR1 MNHEY, CDR2 SMNVEV (reference sequence). The CDR3 is made up of 16 amino acids. Trimming shortened V by 8 bases and J by 0 bases, and 17 bases separated the two germline ends. The chain's CDR3 is CASQFRSPSSYNEQFF. CDR3 DNA: TGTGCCAGCCAGTTTAGGAGCCCGAGCTCCTACAATGAGCAGTTCTTC.

This CDR3 reads CASSQQTPNTEAFF. For the CDR3, the DNA is TGTGCCAGCAGCCAACAGACACCTAACACTGAAGCTTTCTTT. V and J are TRBV5-6 and TRBJ1-1; D gene unclear. The germline V gene has CDR1 SGHDT and CDR2 YYEEEE. Trimming took 4 bases from V and 2 from J, leaving 12 bases between them. The CDR3 covers 14 residues. The variable domain in full, with the rest retrieved from reference TRBV5-6 and TRBJ1-1, is DAGVTQSPTHLIKTRGQQVTLRCSPKSGHDTVSWYQQALGQGPQFIFQYYEEEERQRGNFPDRFSGHQFPNYSSELNVNALLLGDSALYLCASSQQTPNTEAFFGQGTRLTVV.

This clone was counted once. This chain connects TRBV28 to TRBJ1-1; tentative D call: TRBD1 (5 bases). The CDR3 is 14 residues long. In germline, CDR1 is MDHEN, CDR2 SYDVKM. V dropped 6 bases and J dropped 0 bases, with 11 bases sitting between them. DNA for the CDR3: TGTGCCAGCAGGCGGGGGTGGATGAACACTGAAGCTTTCTTT. Translation: CASRRGWMNTEAFF.

This rearrangement joins TRBV19 to TRBJ2-1; possible D gene TRBD2, 5 bases. The V gene's germline CDR1 is LNHDA and CDR2 SQIVND (reference sequence). The CDR3 is 15 amino acids. V was trimmed by 2 bases and J by 1 base, leaving 9 bases between them. Written as DNA, the CDR3 is TGTGCCAGTAGTATAAGGCGGGTTTCCTACAATGAGCAGTTCTTC. Protein: CASSIRRVSYNEQFF.

Only one count was recorded for this clone. The V and J genes are TRBV7-2 and TRBJ2-1; D remains unclear. The CDR3 has 15 amino acids. Germline V lookup: CDR1 SGHTA, CDR2 FQGNSA. V was pared by 5 bases and J by 11 bases, with 22 bases between. CDR3 loop: CASSLRRETQFKQFF. The CDR3 region has the DNA TGTGCCAGCAGCCTAAGACGAGAAACACAATTTAAGCAGTTCTTC. Looking up the rest from reference TRBV7-2 and TRBJ2-1 gives the full variable domain: GAGVSQSPSNKVTEKGKDVELRCDPISGHTALYWYRQSLGQGLEFLIYFQGNSAPDKSGLPSDRFSAERTGGSVSTLTIQRTQQEDSAVYLCASSLRRETQFKQFFGPGTRLTVL.

This sequence joins TRBV7-2 and TRBJ1-3, with 7 bases identical to TRBD1. The CDR3 sequence is 15 residues long. Losses at the gene ends were 5 bases for V and 0 bases for J; bases not matched to a gene: 4. Germline V CDR1 and CDR2: SGHTA, FQGNSA. This CDR3 is CASSIGTASGNTIYF. The CDR3 DNA reads TGTGCCAGCAGCATCGGGACAGCCTCTGGAAACACCATATATTTT.

This clone occurred once. The rearrangement links TRBV13 to TRBJ2-7; perhaps TRBD1 as D (6 bases). This CDR3 is built from 14 residues. Trimming left V 4 bases short and J 1 base short, with 11 bases between. Per the germline V gene, CDR1 is PRHDT and CDR2 is FYEKMQ (reference sequence). CDR3 amino acids: CASSSRDISYEQYF. CDR3 in DNA: TGTGCCAGCAGCTCAAGGGACATTTCCTACGAGCAGTACTTC.

The rearrangement links TRBV5-6 to TRBJ1-2; D is perhaps TRBD1 (6 bases). CDR3 length: 14 residues. V was cut by 0 bases and J by 7 bases, with 13 bases left in between. CDR1 is SGHDT and CDR2 is YYEEEE in the germline V gene. The chain's CDR3 is CASSLGQGLRGYTF. CDR3 sequence (DNA): TGTGCCAGCAGCTTGGGGCAGGGGCTACGTGGCTACACCTTC.

V usage is TRBV27 and J usage is TRBJ2-7, with TRBD2 matching 8 bases. After removal of 6 bases from V and 3 bases from J, the junction contained 10 bases not matched to a gene. The CDR3 spans 15 residues. Per germline, CDR1 MNHEY and CDR2 SMNVEV (reference sequence). The CDR3 protein is CASRVRTGGIYEQYF. Here the CDR3 DNA reads TGTGCCAGCAGAGTTCGAACGGGAGGGATCTACGAGCAGTACTTC.

The chain employs TRBV7-9 and TRBJ2-1; D not resolved. Germline CDR1 SEHNR, CDR2 FQNEAQ (reference sequence). The CDR3 runs 16 residues. Trimming removed 5 bases at V and 0 bases at J, with 14 bases between. The CDR3 DNA sequence: TGTGCCAGCAGCCCTCTGTCCCCTAGCTCCTACAATGAGCAGTTCTTC. This codes for CASSPLSPSSYNEQFF.

This chain joins TRBV30 and TRBJ2-3, with 15 bases lining up with TRBD2. V dropped 3 bases and J dropped 6; count of bases not matched to a gene: 4. Germline V lookup: CDR1 GTSNPN, CDR2 SVGIG (reference sequence). The CDR3 runs 15 residues. As DNA, the CDR3 is TGTGCCTGGAGACGGACTAGCGGGAGGGCGGATACGCAGTATTTT. Protein: CAWRRTSGRADTQYF.

The rearrangement links TRBV27 to TRBJ2-7, with a weak D call TRBD2 (6 bases). Germline assignment: CDR1 MNHEY and CDR2 SMNVEV (reference sequence). V was clipped by 8 bases and J by 4 bases, with 15 bases between them. This CDR3 has 13 residues. DNA of the CDR3: TGTGCCAGCGAGGACCGGGAGTCGTACGAGCAGTACTTC. It specifies CASEDRESYEQYF.

The chain has TRBV7-2 and TRBJ2-7, with D maybe TRBD2 (6 bases). Per the germline V gene, CDR1 is SGHTA and CDR2 is FQGNSA. The CDR3 runs 15 residues. Trimming removed 2 bases from V and 0 bases from J, with 11 bases in between. DNA of the CDR3: TGTGCCAGCAGCTTAATCAGCGGGCTCTCCTACGAGCAGTACTTC. Protein product: CASSLISGLSYEQYF. The full variable domain, its missing parts supplied by reference TRBV7-2 and TRBJ2-7, is GAGVSQSPSNKVTEKGKDVELRCDPISGHTALYWYRQSLGQGLEFLIYFQGNSAPDKSGLPSDRFSAERTGGSVSTLTIQRTQQEDSAVYLCASSLISGLSYEQYFGPGTRLTVT.

The chain couples TRBV28 to TRBJ2-7; 8 nucleotides match TRBD1. The V and J ends lost 2 bases and 7 bases, in that order; junction bases with no gene match: 7. The germline V gene encodes CDR1 MDHEN and CDR2 SYDVKM. The CDR3 sequence is 14 residues long. CDR3 DNA sequence: TGTGCCAGCAGTTTAGACAGGGGCCCGGGGGAGCAGTACTTC. Translation: CASSLDRGPGEQYF.

The V gene is TRBV27, the J gene TRBJ1-5; 7 nucleotides line up with TRBD1. Trimming removed 5 bases from V and 3 bases from J; junction bases left unmatched: 4. CDR3 length: 14 amino acids. Germline V CDR1 and CDR2: MNHEY, SMNVEV (reference sequence). CDR3 amino acids: CASSRDRANQPQHF. In nucleotides, the CDR3 is TGTGCCAGCAGTCGCGACAGGGCCAATCAGCCCCAGCATTTT.

The chain is built from TRBV10-3 and TRBJ2-1; D uncertain. This CDR3 spans 15 amino acids. The germline gives CDR1 ENHRY, CDR2 SYGVKD. Trimming stripped 6 bases from V and 5 bases from J, with 17 bases between. The CDR3 DNA reads TGTGCCATCAGCCCCGGGTCCCTTTTAAACAATGAGCAGTTCTTC. Translating it yields CAISPGSLLNNEQFF.

The rearrangement joins TRBV4-3 to TRBJ2-4; D is possibly TRBD1 or TRBD2 (5 bases each). CDR3 size: 15 residues. Per germline, CDR1 LGHNA and CDR2 YSLEER. Trimming took off 2 bases at V and 7 bases at J, with 15 bases between the two ends. The CDR3 coding sequence is TGCGCCAGCAGCCAAAAATGGGGCTCGGGGAACATTCAGTACTTC. It codes for CASSQKWGSGNIQYF.

The V gene is TRBV11-2, the J gene TRBJ2-7; possibly TRBD1 for D (6 bases). Germline V gives CDR1 SGHAT, CDR2 FQNNGV. The V gene lost 5 bases and the J gene lost 7 bases, with 12 bases spanning the gap. This CDR3 contains 12 residues. Written as DNA, the CDR3 is TGTGCCAGCAGCCAGGCCAGGGGAGAGCAGTACTTC. This sequence encodes CASSQARGEQYF.

The gene calls are TRBV2 and TRBJ1-3; D is possibly TRBD1 (6 bases). Looked up from germline, CDR1 is SNHLY and CDR2 is FYNNEI. Trimming took 8 bases from V and 4 from J, leaving 18 bases between them. The CDR3 spans 15 residues. CDR3 in amino acids: CASGWDTGFGNTIYF. The CDR3, as DNA: TGTGCCAGCGGATGGGATACAGGGTTCGGAAACACCATATATTTT.

This chain connects TRBV28 to TRBJ1-2; 9 nucleotides match TRBD1. CDR3 length equals 15 residues. Per germline, CDR1 MDHEN and CDR2 SYDVKM. V lost 5 bases and J lost 5; bases outside the gene matches: 9. The DNA for the CDR3 is TGTGCCAGCAGTCCGGGGACAGGGCGGATGTATGGCTACACCTTC. This translates into CASSPGTGRMYGYTF.

V usage is TRBV19 and J usage is TRBJ2-7; maybe TRBD2 (6 bases). V was clipped by 6 bases and J by 4 bases, with 16 bases between them. CDR1 is LNHDA and CDR2 is SQIVND in the germline V gene (reference sequence). This CDR3 region has 14 residues. As DNA, the CDR3 is TGTGCCAGTAGCCTTTATAGTGGAGGGTACGAGCAGTACTTC. Protein product: CASSLYSGGYEQYF.

The chain carries TRBV19 and TRBJ2-2, with D unclear. Germline CDR1 reads LNHDA; CDR2 reads SQIVND (reference sequence). This CDR3 comprises 14 residues. The germline V and J ends were trimmed by 0 bases and 6 bases, with 8 bases remaining between them. CDR3 DNA: TGTGCCAGTAGTATAGATCTGGAAGCCGGGGAGCTGTTTTTT. It encodes CASSIDLEAGELFF.

V gene TRBV11-2 combines with J gene TRBJ2-3; no clear D gene. CDR1 is SGHAT and CDR2 is FQNNGV in the germline V gene. CDR3 size: 14 residues. The V and J ends lost 1 base and 2 bases respectively, with 7 bases between them. The CDR3 here is CASSLGWVTDTQYF. The CDR3 nucleotides are TGTGCCAGCAGCTTAGGGTGGGTCACAGATACGCAGTATTTT.